These 20 T cell receptor beta chains came from one sample sequenced in a study of a mutant IDH1 vaccine in newly diagnosed glioma listed by TCRdb under 2021. Libraries were prepared through the immunoSEQ multiplex PCR assay. Sourced from immuneACCESS, this table was stored by TCRdb with only in-frame sequences that have V and J called. A share of the clones is absent; for the studies checked, an unresolved V gene accounts for under half, and the remainder has no known explanation. This sample gives tens of thousands of clones in total; approximately 80% of them show up just once. The top ten constitute roughly a fifth of the sample. What this sample's time point label stands for: baseline, week 1 (first vaccination visit). The meaning of the sample's treatment or condition label: pre-vaccination baseline after standard-of-care therapy. This sample comprised PBMCs, obtained from a glioma patient treated with radiotherapy, temozolomide or both. These receptors originate from a man aged 30-40 years with glioma.

This chain uses TRBV6-1 with TRBJ2-1; D unclear. The CDR3 sequence is 15 residues long. The V and J ends lost 0 bases and 4 bases respectively, with 10 bases between them. CDR1 and CDR2 from the germline V gene are MNHNS and SASEGT. The CDR3 spells CASSEALPAYNEQFF. The CDR3 nucleotides are TGTGCCAGCAGTGAAGCGCTTCCGGCTTACAATGAGCAGTTCTTC.

In nucleotides, the CDR3 is TGTGCCAGCAGCCCCCATACTAACGAGCAGTACTTC. Protein: CASSPHTNEQYF. The chain carries TRBV28 and TRBJ2-7, with D unclear. Germline assignment: CDR1 MDHEN and CDR2 SYDVKM. This CDR3 region has 12 residues. Trimming removed 6 bases at V and 5 bases at J, with 11 bases between.

This clone was seen a few times. This chain joins TRBV18 and TRBJ1-1, with D hard to call. Germline V gene data show CDR1 as KGHSH and CDR2 as LQKENI. V was clipped by 6 bases and J by 6 bases, with 14 bases between them. This CDR3 has 13 amino acids. The CDR3 sequence: CASSLTNDAEAFF. In DNA, the CDR3 is TGTGCCAGCTCCCTTACGAATGACGCTGAAGCTTTCTTT.

The chain links TRBV5-1 to TRBJ2-7, with D tentatively TRBD1 or TRBD2 (6 bases each). The CDR3 is made up of 16 amino acids. The germline gives CDR1 SGHRS, CDR2 YFSETQ. Trimming removed 1 base at V and 1 base at J, with 15 bases between. The CDR3 region is CASSLLGGGSSYEQYF. The CDR3 bases are TGCGCCAGCAGCTTGCTCGGAGGGGGGTCTTCCTACGAGCAGTACTTC.

The V gene is TRBV29-1, the J gene TRBJ2-7, with D hard to call. The CDR3 totals 13 residues. Germline V lookup: CDR1 SQVTM, CDR2 ANQGSEA. V was pared by 3 bases and J by 0 bases, with 9 bases between. The CDR3 protein is CSVESRSSYEQYF. In DNA form, the CDR3 reads TGCAGCGTTGAGTCGAGAAGCTCCTACGAGCAGTACTTC.

V gene TRBV30 combines with J gene TRBJ1-1, with 10 positions matching TRBD1. The CDR3 loop spans 13 amino acids. Germline V CDR1 and CDR2: GTSNPN, SVGIG (reference sequence). V shed 2 bases, J shed 6 bases, and the junction held 3 bases outside the gene matches. The CDR3 loop is CAWSRQGASEAFF. CDR3 nucleotides: TGTGCCTGGAGTAGACAGGGGGCTTCTGAAGCTTTCTTT.

The chain uses TRBV28 and TRBJ1-2, with a possible D match to TRBD1 (6 bases). There are 16 residues in the CDR3. In germline, CDR1 is MDHEN, CDR2 SYDVKM. V was trimmed by 6 bases and J by 4 bases, leaving 21 bases between them. The CDR3 reads CASSLTGIPTFYGYTF. The CDR3 DNA sequence: TGTGCCAGCAGCCTGACAGGAATTCCCACGTTCTATGGCTACACCTTC.

The rearrangement joins TRBV15 to TRBJ2-3; no clear D. CDR1 is LNHNV and CDR2 is YYDKDF in the germline V gene (reference sequence). The V end lost 0 bases, the J end lost 0 bases, and 10 bases lay between the germline ends. The CDR3 is 16 amino acids. Written as DNA, the CDR3 is TGTGCCACCAGCAGAGATCTCCGGGTTAGCACAGATACGCAGTATTTT. This translates into CATSRDLRVSTDTQYF.

The chain couples TRBV5-4 to TRBJ2-7; 10 nucleotides align to TRBD2. The CDR3 contains 15 residues. J gave up 7 bases and V 0 bases, and 7 bases lay outside the gene matches. Germline CDR1 reads SGHNT; CDR2 reads YYREEE (reference sequence). CDR3 nucleotides: TGTGCCAGCAGCTTGGCCAGCGGGAGGGCCGGTGAGCAGTACTTC. It codes for CASSLASGRAGEQYF.

This chain joins TRBV4-1 and TRBJ1-2, with a possible D match to TRBD1 (6 bases). V lost 6 bases, J lost 9 bases, and 44 bases lay in between. CDR1 MGHRA and CDR2 YSYEKL come from the germline V gene. The CDR3 loop spans 22 amino acids. The CDR3 region is CASSRHIQYRAIPIFYCCSYTF. The CDR3 DNA sequence: TGCGCCAGCAGTCGACACATTCAGTACAGGGCTATACCAATCTTTTATTGTTGTAGCTACACCTTC.

The V call is TRBV27, the J call TRBJ2-3, with 15 bases aligning to TRBD2. Germline trimming cut 4 bases from V and 7 bases from J; bases unmatched to any gene: 6. The CDR3 has 16 amino acids. CDR1 is MNHEY and CDR2 is SMNVEV in the germline V gene (reference sequence). CDR3 in DNA: TGTGCCAGCAGTTCGATCGGGACTAGCGGGAGGAATACGCAGTATTTT. This sequence encodes CASSSIGTSGRNTQYF.

This clone has just a few counts. The V call is TRBV10-3, the J call TRBJ1-5, with D possibly matching TRBD1 (6 bases). This CDR3 contains 16 residues. From germline, CDR1 is ENHRY and CDR2 SYGVKD. V gave up 5 bases and J gave up 7 bases, with 21 bases separating them. The CDR3 reads CAISLGGQGSNQPQHF. For the CDR3, the DNA is TGTGCCATCAGTTTAGGGGGGCAAGGGTCAAACCAGCCCCAGCATTTT.

This clone was counted a single time. The chain recombines TRBV27 with TRBJ1-1, with D possibly TRBD1 on 6 matching bases. Trimming took off 2 bases at V and 4 bases at J, with 8 bases between the two ends. CDR1 and CDR2 from the germline V gene are MNHEY and SMNVEV (reference sequence). The length of the CDR3 is 13 residues. The CDR3 here is CASSLRGGTEAFF. The CDR3 coding sequence is TGTGCCAGCAGTTTAAGGGGGGGCACTGAAGCTTTCTTT.

This clone was seen only a few times. This chain uses TRBV5-1 with TRBJ1-3; D unresolved. Looked up from germline, CDR1 is SGHRS and CDR2 is YFSETQ. The CDR3 consists of 16 residues. Trimming pared 0 bases from V and 0 bases from J, leaving 10 bases between. CDR3 bases: TGCGCCAGCAGCTTGGCCTTCGGACCCTCTGGAAACACCATATATTTT. Translation: CASSLAFGPSGNTIYF.

The chain links TRBV19 to TRBJ1-1, with D maybe TRBD1 (5 bases). The CDR3 length is 13 residues. Trimming pared 5 bases from V and 4 bases from J, leaving 11 bases between. Germline V gives CDR1 LNHDA, CDR2 SQIVND (reference sequence). The CDR3 DNA sequence: TGTGCCAGTAGTTTCGGGGGTTTCACTGAAGCTTTCTTT. Protein product: CASSFGGFTEAFF.

The table lists this clone with a count of one. Here the CDR3 DNA reads TGTGCCAGCAGTGAAGTCTACGGCGGCAATCAGCCCCAGCATTTT. Amino acid sequence: CASSEVYGGNQPQHF. The chain joins TRBV2 to TRBJ1-5; D is unclear. The CDR3 covers 15 residues. Germline values: CDR1 SNHLY, CDR2 FYNNEI. Between the trimmed V and J ends, which lost 1 base and 2 bases, there was a span of 9 bases.

The chain links TRBV10-3 to TRBJ2-7; TRBD1 might be the D (6 bases). The CDR3 totals 14 residues. In germline, CDR1 is ENHRY, CDR2 SYGVKD. Trimming stripped 3 bases from V and 3 bases from J, with 12 bases between. The CDR3 protein is CAISEEDRFYEQYF. For the CDR3, the DNA is TGTGCCATCAGTGAAGAGGACAGATTCTACGAGCAGTACTTC.

The chain employs TRBV5-1 and TRBJ1-3, with D possibly matching TRBD1 (6 bases). V was cut by 0 bases and J by 0 bases, with 13 bases left in between. The germline V gene has CDR1 SGHRS and CDR2 YFSETQ. The CDR3 has 17 residues. This chain's CDR3 is CASSLASGVHSGNTIYF. Written as DNA, the CDR3 is TGCGCCAGCAGCTTGGCTTCAGGGGTTCACTCTGGAAACACCATATATTTT.

This sequence joins TRBV19 and TRBJ1-4; no firm D call. The CDR3 totals 14 residues. Germline V gene sequence: CDR1 LNHDA, CDR2 SQIVND (reference sequence). Trimming left V 0 bases short and J 7 bases short, with 9 bases between. The CDR3 DNA reads as TGTGCCAGTAGTATAGAGGCAGTGGGTGAAAAACTGTTTTTT. It encodes CASSIEAVGEKLFF.

The chain links TRBV6-1 to TRBJ1-3; D remains unclear. The length of the CDR3 is 14 residues. V was cut by 1 base and J by 3 bases, with 7 bases left in between. From germline, CDR1 is MNHNS and CDR2 SASEGT. CDR3 sequence: CASSEGEIGNTIYF. CDR3 nucleotide sequence: TGTGCCAGCAGTGAAGGGGAAATTGGAAACACCATATATTTT.